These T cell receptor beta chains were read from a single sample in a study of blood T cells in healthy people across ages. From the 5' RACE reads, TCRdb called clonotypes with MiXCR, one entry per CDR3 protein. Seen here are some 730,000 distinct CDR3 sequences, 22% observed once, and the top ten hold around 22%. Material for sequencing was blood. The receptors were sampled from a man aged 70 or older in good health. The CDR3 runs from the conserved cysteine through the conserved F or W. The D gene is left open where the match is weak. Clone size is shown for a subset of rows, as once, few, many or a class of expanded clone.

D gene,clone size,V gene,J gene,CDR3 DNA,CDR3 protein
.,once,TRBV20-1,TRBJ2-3,TGCAGTGCCCCCGGGACCCACGCAGATACGCAGTATTTT,CSAPGTHADTQYF
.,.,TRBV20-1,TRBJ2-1,TGCAGTGCTAGAGAAAACCAAGAGACCAAGTACTTC,CSARENQETKYF
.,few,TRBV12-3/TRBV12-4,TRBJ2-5,TGTGCCAGCAGTTTAGGGTACCGGACAGTTCAACAAGAGACCCAGTACTTC,CASSLGYRTVQQETQYF
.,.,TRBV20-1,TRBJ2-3,TGCAGTGCTAGAGGAGTCGGGGGTACGCAGTATTTT,CSARGVGGTQYF
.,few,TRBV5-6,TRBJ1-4,TGTGCCAGCAGCTTGGTCTCAACAGGTGAAAAACTGTTTTTT,CASSLVSTGEKLFF
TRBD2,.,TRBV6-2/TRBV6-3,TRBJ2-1,TGTGCCAGCAGTTACTCTCCAGGACTAGCGCGCGCTGAGCAGTTCTTC,CASSYSPGLARAEQFF
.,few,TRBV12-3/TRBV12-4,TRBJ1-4,TGTGCCAGCAGTTCTGGCGCTAATGAAAAACTGTTTTTT,CASSSGANEKLFF
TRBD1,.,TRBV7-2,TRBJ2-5,TGTGCCAGCAGCCCGGACAGGGGTTGGGAGACCCAGTACTTC,CASSPDRGWETQYF
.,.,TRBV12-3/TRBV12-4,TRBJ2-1,TGTGCCAGCAGTTTAGGGACTATGTACTACAATGAGCAGTTCTTC,CASSLGTMYYNEQFF
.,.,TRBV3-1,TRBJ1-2,TGTGCCAGCAGCGTGACTTCAGGGGATCAGTATGGCTACACCTTC,CASSVTSGDQYGYTF
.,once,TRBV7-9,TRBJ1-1,TGTGCCAGCAGCCTACGGGGTGGGCCGCGCGACGGTGAAGCTTTCTTT,CASSLRGGPRDGEAFF
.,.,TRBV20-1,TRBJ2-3,TGCAGTCCGCGGGACTGGCGCACAGATACGCAGTATTTT,CSPRDWRTDTQYF
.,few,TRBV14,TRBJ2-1,TGTGCCAGCAGCCCCTATGGTAACCCCTACAATGAGCAGTTCTTC,CASSPYGNPYNEQFF
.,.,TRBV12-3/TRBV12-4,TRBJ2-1,TGTGCCAGCACTACAGGGTACACCTACAATGAGCAGTTCTTC,CASTTGYTYNEQFF
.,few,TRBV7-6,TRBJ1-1,TGTGCCAGCAGCCGACCCGAGGTAGGGAACACTGAAGCTTTCTTT,CASSRPEVGNTEAFF
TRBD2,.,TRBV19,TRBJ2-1,TGTGCCAGTTCTCCGGGGGGGCCGAGGAATGAGCAGTTCTTC,CASSPGGPRNEQFF
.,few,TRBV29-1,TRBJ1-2,TGCAGCGTAGACGGGGACCGACGGGGCTATGGCTACACCTTC,CSVDGDRRGYGYTF
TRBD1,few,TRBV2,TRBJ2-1,TGTGCCAGCAGTGCCCTCAGGACAGGTAACAATGAGCAGTTCTTC,CASSALRTGNNEQFF
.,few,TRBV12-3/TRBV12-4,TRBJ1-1,TGTGCCAGCAGTTTCGGTCCCTGGATGAACACTGAAGCTTTCTTT,CASSFGPWMNTEAFF
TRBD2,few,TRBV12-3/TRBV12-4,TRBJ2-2,TGTGCCAGCAGTTTATCCGGCGGGGGGAATACCGGGGAGCTGTTTTTT,CASSLSGGGNTGELFF
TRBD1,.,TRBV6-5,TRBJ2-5,TGTGCCAGCAGTGGTACCGGGACAGGAAAAGAGACCCAGTACTTC,CASSGTGTGKETQYF
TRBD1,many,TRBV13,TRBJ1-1,TGTGCCAGCAGCGGGGGACAGGCGAACACTGAAGCTTTCTTT,CASSGGQANTEAFF
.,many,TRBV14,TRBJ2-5,TGTGCCAGCAGCTCTCTGACGCTCCCCCAAGGAACCCAGTACTTC,CASSSLTLPQGTQYF
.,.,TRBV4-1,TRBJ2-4,TGCGCCAGCAGCCAGGGGCTTGCCTTGAACATTCAGTACTTC,CASSQGLALNIQYF
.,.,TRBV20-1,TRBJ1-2,TGCAGTGCTGGGGCGGGTGTCGGCTATGGCTACACCTTC,CSAGAGVGYGYTF
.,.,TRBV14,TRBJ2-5,TGTGCCAGCAGCCTCGCAGCGTGGGAGACCCAGTACTTC,CASSLAAWETQYF
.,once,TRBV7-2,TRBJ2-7,TGTGCCAGCAGCTTAGCGGCTGCCGGGGTCGGCGAGCAGTACTTC,CASSLAAAGVGEQYF
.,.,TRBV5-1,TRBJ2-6,TGCGCCAGCAGCTTGCAAATACCGGGACACTCCTCTGGGGCCAACGTCCTGACTTTC,CASSLQIPGHSSGANVLTF
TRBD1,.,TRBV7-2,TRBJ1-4,TGTGCCAGCAGCTATGGGACAGGACTTAATGAAAAACTGTTTTTT,CASSYGTGLNEKLFF
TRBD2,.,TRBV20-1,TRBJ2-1,TGCAGTGCTGTGCAAGCGGGGGTCTACAATGAGCAGTTCTTC,CSAVQAGVYNEQFF
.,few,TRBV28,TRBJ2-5,TGTGCCAGCAGTTTTTTGGCGGGGGCGGGGGAGACCCAGTACTTC,CASSFLAGAGETQYF
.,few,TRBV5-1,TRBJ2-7,TGCGCCAGCAGCTTGGCGGTGACCTACGAGCAGTACTTC,CASSLAVTYEQYF
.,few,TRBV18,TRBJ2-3,TGTGCCAGCTCACCACGCTTCACAGATACGCAGTATTTT,CASSPRFTDTQYF
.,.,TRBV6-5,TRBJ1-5,TGTGCCAGCCGATTGGACCGATTGAGCAATCAGCCCCAGCATTTT,CASRLDRLSNQPQHF
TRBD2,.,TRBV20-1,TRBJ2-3,TGCAGTGCTAGAGAACCCGGGACTATAACAGATACGCAGTATTTT,CSAREPGTITDTQYF
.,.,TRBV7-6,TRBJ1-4,TGTGCCAGCAGCTTAGGGGCCAGGGATGAAAAACTGTTTTTT,CASSLGARDEKLFF